The T cell receptor (beta chain) described here comes from a study of CXCR3-negative and CXCR3-positive naive CD8 T cells. Germline loops: CDR1 LGHNA, CDR2 YNFKEQ. The CDR3 is 17 amino acids. The authors made the TRB cDNA libraries by 5' RACE using UMI labels. From the 5' RACE reads, TCRdb lists one entry per CDR3 protein and no DNA. The sample features under 30,000 distinct CDR3 sequences, with 10% to 13% in its top ten. The sequenced sample consisted of memory CD8+ T cells from blood. The clonotype originates from a human donor in good health. Some clones in this sample may be carry-over from other donors' samples. The chain combines TRBV4-2 with TRBJ2-2; TCRdb calls TRBD2, which cannot be checked without DNA. CDR3 region: CASRPGTSESQAGELFF.